Sequencing of this T cell receptor beta chain was carried out in a study of beta chain features in type 1 diabetes. Study information: Sorted cells, some 110,000,000 in number, were examined across all samples. Study-level results: Junctions at VDJ sites from type 1 diabetes patients had fewer insertions and more deletions.

This clone has a handful of counts. Its specificity is not known. The entirety of the isolated RNA underwent reverse transcription, so expressed TCRB transcripts were sequenced. Some clones are missing from TCRdb's copy, which holds only in-frame ones; the method was immunoSEQ multiplex PCR. The sample carries almost 250,000 clones, 13% to 15% recorded once. The germline CDR1 and CDR2 sequences are SGHTA and FQGNSA. The CDR3 length is 13 residues. CD45RO/CCR7/CD25/CD127/CD95/CD27 staining was used to isolate CD4+ naive, central memory, regulatory and stem cell-like memory cells by sorting. Purity (above 95%) was reached by all sorted populations.

The source material was naive CD4+ T cells from blood. The rearrangement links TRBV7-2 to TRBJ2-3; 7 bases agree with TRBD2. This sequence was found in a woman aged 40 to 50 in good health. This chain's CDR3 is CPTSDSYTDTQYF. As DNA, the CDR3 is TGTCCTACTAGCGACTCGTATACAGATACGCAGTATTTT.